Below, 25 T cell receptor beta chains from the same sample are listed, as sequenced in a study of cytomegalovirus exposure and HLA in healthy donors. The table came from immunoSEQ multiplex PCR; TCRdb's copy has only in-frame clones and leaves some out. This table has 250,000 to 300,000 clones, approximately 86% appearing once. Sequenced sample: PBMCs. The receptors come from a woman between 18 and 29 years old in good health and CMV-seronegative.

The chain links TRBV10-3 to TRBJ2-3, with 8 bases matching TRBD1. CDR1 ENHRY and CDR2 SYGVKD come from the germline V gene. The CDR3 totals 13 residues. V lost 2 bases and J lost 8; bases outside the gene matches: 3. The CDR3 coding sequence is TGTGCCATCAGTGAGGACAGGGGAGGTACGCAGTATTTT. It codes for CAISEDRGGTQYF.

V is TRBV10-2 and J is TRBJ2-7; D may be TRBD1 (6 bases). Per germline, CDR1 WSHSY and CDR2 SAAADI. The CDR3 is 13 residues long. The V end lost 6 bases, the J end lost 5 bases, and 14 bases lay between the germline ends. In DNA, the CDR3 is TGCGCCAGCAGAACCAGGGGTTTCAACGAGCAGTACTTC. Translating gives CASRTRGFNEQYF.

The V call is TRBV11-2, the J call TRBJ2-7; 9 positions agree with TRBD1. Germline V gene sequence: CDR1 SGHAT, CDR2 FQNNGV. This CDR3 has 15 amino acids. The V segment lost 1 base and the J segment 4 bases; nucleotides outside the gene matches: 5. CDR3 nucleotides: TGTGCCAGCAGCTTAGTTTCCGGGACAGGGTACGAGCAGTACTTC. Translating gives CASSLVSGTGYEQYF.

This clone turned up a few times. This rearrangement joins TRBV30 to TRBJ1-5, with TRBD1 as a possible D gene (5 bases). The V and J ends lost 1 base and 4 bases respectively, with 11 bases between them. CDR1 is GTSNPN, CDR2 SVGIG, per germline (reference sequence). CDR3 length: 14 residues. The CDR3 sequence is CAWSALGGNQPQHF. CDR3 bases: TGTGCCTGGAGTGCTCTGGGGGGGAATCAGCCCCAGCATTTT.

This chain's CDR3 is CASSPQGGTSGSMFNEQFF. For the CDR3, the DNA is TGCGCCAGCAGCCCACAGGGGGGGACTAGCGGGAGTATGTTCAATGAGCAGTTCTTC. The rearrangement joins TRBV4-1 to TRBJ2-1; 14 bases map to TRBD2. Germline CDR1 MGHRA, CDR2 YSYEKL. V lost 4 bases, J lost 6 bases, and 14 bases stayed unmatched. This CDR3 is built from 19 residues.

The CDR3 is CATQGQFTYEQYF. CDR3 in DNA: TGTGCCACCCAGGGACAGTTCACCTACGAGCAGTACTTC. This chain links TRBV2 with TRBJ2-7, with 7 bases fitting TRBD1. The germline gives CDR1 SNHLY, CDR2 FYNNEI. V dropped 10 bases and J dropped 2; count of bases not matched to a gene: 8. There are 13 residues in the CDR3. The complete variable domain, with remaining parts taken from reference TRBV2 and TRBJ2-7, reads EPEVTQTPSHQVTQMGQEVILRCVPISNHLYFYWYRQILGQKVEFLVSFYNNEISEKSEIFDDQFSVERPDGSNFTLKIRSTKLEDSAMYFCATQGQFTYEQYFGPGTRLTVT.

V usage is TRBV6-5 and J usage is TRBJ1-6, with 9 positions matching TRBD1. J gave up 8 bases and V 0 bases, and 2 bases lay outside the gene matches. This CDR3 is 15 amino acids long. Germline loops: CDR1 MNHEY, CDR2 SVGAGI. The CDR3 nucleotides read TGTGCCAGCAGTTACTCCAGGACAGGGGATTCACCCCTCCACTTT. Translating it yields CASSYSRTGDSPLHF.

The chain is built from TRBV18 and TRBJ2-2; 7 positions match TRBD1. The CDR3 length is 17 residues. The germline V gene has CDR1 KGHSH and CDR2 LQKENI. V dropped 1 base and J dropped 3; count of bases not matched to a gene: 8. CDR3 protein: CASSPLQTGVDTGELFF. The CDR3 nucleotides are TGTGCCAGCTCACCACTACAAACAGGGGTTGACACCGGGGAGCTGTTTTTT.

In DNA, the CDR3 is TGTGCCAGCAGCCCCTTAGCGGGTTGGGGCCACAATGAGCAGTTCTTC. Amino acid sequence: CASSPLAGWGHNEQFF. The chain is built from TRBV11-3 and TRBJ2-1; TRBD2 matches at 7 bases. The CDR3 totals 16 residues. The V and J ends lost 5 bases and 5 bases, in that order; junction bases with no gene match: 12. The germline CDR1 and CDR2 sequences are SGHNT and YENEEA.

This clone was detected a few times. CDR3 coding DNA: TGTGCCAGCAGCTTACGGGGATATAATTCACCCCTCCACTTT. The encoded protein is CASSLRGYNSPLHF. The chain has TRBV11-2 and TRBJ1-6; D is uncertain. This CDR3 is built from 14 residues. Germline V gene data show CDR1 as SGHAT and CDR2 as FQNNGV. V shed 2 bases and J shed 4 bases, with 6 bases lying between them.

This clone has only one observation. The chain combines TRBV2 with TRBJ1-1; D gene uncertain. This CDR3 spans 12 amino acids. Looked up from germline, CDR1 is SNHLY and CDR2 is FYNNEI. The ends were cut back, 6 bases at V and 5 bases at J, with 10 bases in the middle. CDR3 nucleotides: TGTGCCAGCAGCCGGGGTATGACTGAAGCTTTCTTT. It encodes CASSRGMTEAFF.

This rearrangement joins TRBV4-1 to TRBJ1-1; D is perhaps TRBD1 (5 bases). V dropped 0 bases and J dropped 3 bases, with 11 bases sitting between them. CDR1 is MGHRA, CDR2 YSYEKL, per germline. This CDR3 has 15 amino acids. The CDR3 region is CASSQDKGQDTEAFF. CDR3 coding DNA: TGCGCCAGCAGCCAAGATAAGGGGCAGGACACTGAAGCTTTCTTT.

V is TRBV28 and J is TRBJ2-3, with 10 bases that match TRBD1. V lost 2 bases, J lost 5 bases, and 13 bases stayed unmatched. Germline V gene data show CDR1 as MDHEN and CDR2 as SYDVKM. CDR3 length: 18 amino acids. The CDR3 protein is CASSLISFVGTGEDTQYF. CDR3 in DNA: TGTGCCAGCAGTTTAATAAGTTTTGTAGGGACAGGGGAAGATACGCAGTATTTT.

The chain uses TRBV4-1 and TRBJ2-7; maybe TRBD1 (6 bases). CDR1 and CDR2 (germline): MGHRA, YSYEKL. The CDR3 contains 15 residues. The ends were cut back, 3 bases at V and 0 bases at J, with 12 bases in the middle. CDR3: CASSHSGRGSYEQYF. In DNA, the CDR3 is TGCGCCAGCAGCCACTCGGGCAGGGGCTCCTACGAGCAGTACTTC.

This clone is a singleton in its sample. The chain employs TRBV27 and TRBJ2-7; 8 nucleotides align to TRBD2. J gave up 3 bases and V 5 bases, and 9 bases lay outside the gene matches. Germline V gives CDR1 MNHEY, CDR2 SMNVEV (reference sequence). CDR3 length: 15 residues. The CDR3, as DNA: TGTGCCAGCAGTCCGCGGACTAGCCGCTACTACGAGCAGTACTTC. It specifies CASSPRTSRYYEQYF.

This rearrangement joins TRBV5-4 to TRBJ2-1; TRBD2 matches 15 bases. The junction had 7 bases not matched to a gene; V was cut back by 3 bases and J by 9 bases. Germline V lookup: CDR1 SGHNT, CDR2 YYREEE (reference sequence). CDR3 length equals 16 residues. The DNA for the CDR3 is TGTGCCAGCAGCTGGTGGACTAGCGGGGGGGCCTTTGAGCAGTTCTTC. It encodes CASSWWTSGGAFEQFF.

Concerning this clone: The junction departs from germline at one end; a sequencing error may be responsible. J is TRBJ2-5 and V is TRBV7-7; 13 positions agree with TRBD2. CDR3 size: 16 residues. Germline CDR1 SSHAT, CDR2 FNYEAQ (reference sequence). CDR3 nucleotide sequence: TGTGCTAGCAGCCCCGGACTAGCGGGGGCCCAAGAGACCCAGTACTTC. Protein product: CASSPGLAGAQETQYF.

J is TRBJ2-7 and V is TRBV27, with D possibly TRBD2 on 6 matching bases. The CDR3 has 15 amino acids. Trimming shortened V by 8 bases and J by 2 bases, and 19 bases separated the two germline ends. The germline CDR1 and CDR2 sequences are MNHEY and SMNVEV (reference sequence). The CDR3 DNA reads as TGTGCCAGCTTCCGCCGAAGCGGGTTAGCCTACGAGCAGTACTTC. Protein product: CASFRRSGLAYEQYF.

The V gene is TRBV6-6, the J gene TRBJ2-7, with D perhaps TRBD1 (5 bases). Looked up from germline, CDR1 is MNHNY and CDR2 is SVGAGI (reference sequence). The V gene lost 7 bases and the J gene lost 5 bases, with 18 bases spanning the gap. The CDR3 is made up of 14 amino acids. The DNA of the CDR3 is TGTGCCAGCAACCTACCGGGCCAACAGGACGAGCAGTACTTC. Its protein product is CASNLPGQQDEQYF.

The V call is TRBV5-1, the J call TRBJ2-1; D may be TRBD1 (5 bases). The CDR3 covers 12 residues. Germline values: CDR1 SGHRS, CDR2 YFSETQ. V was shortened by 2 bases and J by 10 bases, with 10 bases between the two germline ends. CDR3 protein: CASSLFGQEQFF. The CDR3 nucleotides read TGCGCCAGCAGCTTATTCGGACAAGAGCAGTTCTTC.

The V and J genes are TRBV5-1 and TRBJ2-7; no clear D. In germline, CDR1 is SGHRS, CDR2 YFSETQ. This CDR3 has 15 residues. Deletions cut 2 bases from V and 1 base from J, with 13 bases between. CDR3 amino acids: CASSFGPTVSYEQYF. In DNA form, the CDR3 reads TGCGCCAGCAGCTTTGGCCCGACTGTATCCTACGAGCAGTACTTC.

The chain joins TRBV11-1 to TRBJ2-7, with D tentatively TRBD1 (5 bases). V was pared by 1 base and J by 6 bases, with 28 bases between. Per the germline V gene, CDR1 is SGHAT and CDR2 is FQDESV (reference sequence). CDR3 length: 19 residues. CDR3 sequence reads: CASSLVWGYPKSDGSEQYF. CDR3 nucleotide sequence: TGTGCCAGCAGCTTAGTTTGGGGCTACCCCAAATCGGATGGATCCGAGCAGTACTTC.

V gene TRBV19 combines with J gene TRBJ1-1, with 7 nucleotides matching TRBD1. The CDR3 is made up of 16 amino acids. Germline lookup yields CDR1 LNHDA and CDR2 SQIVND (reference sequence). V lost 2 bases and J lost 3; bases outside the gene matches: 9. CDR3 residues: CASSIRRGPLDTEAFF. The CDR3 bases are TGTGCCAGTAGTATACGGAGGGGGCCCCTGGACACTGAAGCTTTCTTT.

The gene calls are TRBV19 and TRBJ2-5; 9 bases align to TRBD2. After removal of 5 bases from V and 5 bases from J, the junction contained 6 bases not matched to a gene. This CDR3 comprises 14 residues. Germline CDR1 reads LNHDA; CDR2 reads SQIVND (reference sequence). The CDR3 region is CASSPRGGVETQYF. The CDR3 DNA reads as TGTGCCAGTAGTCCGCGGGGGGGCGTGGAGACCCAGTACTTC.

The chain employs TRBV29-1 and TRBJ2-5; weak D call: TRBD2 (5 bases). CDR3 length equals 14 residues. Germline V gene data show CDR1 as SQVTM and CDR2 as ANQGSEA. Trimming removed 0 bases at V and 5 bases at J, with 13 bases between. CDR3 sequence reads: CSVEDLVGVETQYF. CDR3 DNA: TGCAGCGTTGAAGATTTGGTGGGAGTGGAGACCCAGTACTTC.